Following are 23 T cell receptor beta chains from one sample sequenced in a study of blood T cell repertoires in COVID-19 (dated by TCRdb to 2018 to 2021). Library generation was performed with the immunoSEQ multiplex PCR assay. TCRdb took over this immuneACCESS table, retaining in-frame rearrangements with V and J assigned. Such tables are incomplete; in checked studies, under half of the missing clones stem from an unresolved V gene, and the remainder is unexplained. Within this sample are about 220,000 clones, with approximately 79% of them counted one time only. The ten largest clones represent around 5.1% of the sample. Sequencing was done on a sample of peripheral blood. The source is a human donor in a cohort sampled during active COVID-19.

This chain connects TRBV12-3 or TRBV12-4 to TRBJ2-7, with 8 bases fitting TRBD1. V was pared by 5 bases and J by 5 bases, with 5 bases of the junction left unmatched. The CDR3 totals 13 residues. The CDR3 loop reads CASSQDRGNEQYF. The CDR3 DNA reads as TGTGCCAGCAGTCAAGACAGGGGAAACGAGCAGTACTTC.

V and J are TRBV5-1 and TRBJ2-1; 10 bases are shared with TRBD2. The J segment lost 9 bases and the V segment lost 0 bases, leaving 6 bases of the junction unmatched. The CDR3 is 15 residues long. The V gene's germline CDR1 is SGHRS and CDR2 YFSETQ. For the CDR3, the DNA is TGCGCCAGCAGCTTGGGGGCTAGCGGGAGTCGTGAGCAGTTCTTC. Amino acids: CASSLGASGSREQFF.

The rearrangement joins TRBV9 to TRBJ2-7; the match to TRBD2 covers 13 bases. The CDR3 consists of 15 residues. The J segment lost 5 bases and the V segment lost 4 bases, leaving 6 bases of the junction unmatched. Germline CDR1 SGDLS, CDR2 YYNGEE. CDR3 protein: CASSSGLAGIDEQYF. DNA of the CDR3: TGTGCCAGCAGCTCGGGACTAGCGGGAATCGACGAGCAGTACTTC.

This clone has just a few counts. CDR3 DNA: TGTGCCAGCACCAAGACAGGGCCCCCCGAGACCCAGTACTTC. Translated: CASTKTGPPETQYF. The chain combines TRBV27 with TRBJ2-5, with 7 bases that match TRBD1. CDR3 size: 14 residues. Trimming took 7 bases from V and 5 from J; bases not matched to a gene: 10. Per germline, CDR1 MNHEY and CDR2 SMNVEV (reference sequence).

The chain links TRBV29-1 to TRBJ1-3; 8 nucleotides match TRBD1. Trimming at V came to 7 bases and at J to 1 base, leaving 12 bases not matched to a gene. This CDR3 has 16 amino acids. Germline loops: CDR1 SQVTM, CDR2 ANQGSEA. The CDR3 sequence: CSAQGGRDPSGNTIYF. Here the CDR3 DNA reads TGCAGCGCACAGGGGGGCCGGGACCCGTCTGGAAACACCATATATTTT.

This chain joins TRBV5-4 and TRBJ2-6, with TRBD1 matching 8 bases. The V segment lost 4 bases and the J segment 0 bases; nucleotides outside the gene matches: 6. CDR3 length: 17 amino acids. Germline CDR1 and CDR2: SGHNT and YYREEE (reference sequence). CDR3 nucleotides: TGTGCCAGCAGCCCGGGACAGGTCCGCTCTGGGGCCAACGTCCTGACTTTC. Residues: CASSPGQVRSGANVLTF.

This clone showed up just once. The chain couples TRBV9 to TRBJ2-7, with D uncertain. Germline V gene lookup returns CDR1 SGDLS and CDR2 YYNGEE. V lost 0 bases and J 0 bases, leaving 7 bases between the germline ends. CDR3 length: 14 amino acids. The CDR3 sequence: CASSVDGSSYEQYF. CDR3 coding DNA: TGTGCCAGCAGCGTAGACGGTAGCTCCTACGAGCAGTACTTC. Drawing the rest from reference TRBV9 and TRBJ2-7, the complete variable domain is DSGVTQTPKHLITATGQRVTLRCSPRSGDLSVYWYQQSLDQGLQFLIQYYNGEERAKGNILERFSAQQFPDLHSELNLSSLELGDSALYFCASSVDGSSYEQYFGPGTRLTVT.

On this clone itself: Additional DNA sequences in this sample encode the identical CDR3. This sequence joins TRBV30 and TRBJ1-2, with a tentative D call TRBD1 (5 bases). Germline CDR1 is GTSNPN and CDR2 is SVGIG (reference sequence). The CDR3 loop spans 13 amino acids. Trimming pared 0 bases from V and 4 bases from J, leaving 9 bases between. The CDR3: CAWSVRGGYGYTF. CDR3 coding DNA: TGTGCCTGGAGTGTACGGGGGGGCTATGGCTACACCTTC.

The rearrangement uses TRBV19 and TRBJ1-5; 9 bases are a match to TRBD1. The CDR3 covers 14 residues. Germline CDR1 LNHDA, CDR2 SQIVND (reference sequence). V shed 9 bases and J 2 bases; nucleotides not matched to a gene: 5. CDR3: CASNRGQGNQPQHF. The CDR3 DNA sequence: TGTGCCAGCAACAGGGGGCAGGGCAATCAGCCCCAGCATTTT.

This chain connects TRBV19 to TRBJ2-7, with D perhaps TRBD2 (6 bases). Trimming pared 6 bases from V and 2 bases from J, leaving 17 bases between. The CDR3 runs 15 residues. Germline lookup yields CDR1 LNHDA and CDR2 SQIVND (reference sequence). The CDR3 nucleotides are TGTGCCAGTAGCTCGGGGCGGGGATCCACCTACGAGCAGTACTTC. It specifies CASSSGRGSTYEQYF. The whole variable domain, filled in from reference TRBV19 and TRBJ2-7, reads DGGITQSPKYLFRKEGQNVTLSCEQNLNHDAMYWYRQDPGQGLRLIYYSQIVNDFQKGDIAEGYSVSREKKESFPLTVTSAQKNPTAFYLCASSSGRGSTYEQYFGPGTRLTVT.

The chain couples TRBV9 to TRBJ2-3, with D perhaps matching TRBD1 (5 bases). CDR3 length: 13 residues. Germline V gives CDR1 SGDLS, CDR2 YYNGEE. V lost 0 bases to trimming and J lost 6 bases, with 8 bases between them. The CDR3 reads CASSVAKGDTQYF. The CDR3 nucleotides are TGTGCCAGCAGCGTAGCGAAGGGGGATACGCAGTATTTT.

The chain uses TRBV6-5 and TRBJ2-7; 9 bases are a match to TRBD2. Germline CDR1 MNHEY, CDR2 SVGAGI. V lost 5 bases and J lost 3; bases outside the gene matches: 5. The CDR3 runs 14 residues. The CDR3 loop is CASSRGLALYEQYF. The CDR3 region has the DNA TGTGCCAGCAGTAGGGGACTAGCTCTCTACGAGCAGTACTTC.

The chain has TRBV14 and TRBJ2-7; no clear D gene. V lost 0 bases and J 4 bases, leaving 16 bases between the germline ends. Germline CDR1 and CDR2: SGHDN and FVKESK. The CDR3 consists of 16 residues. CDR3 protein: CASSQEITFSFYEQYF. The DNA for the CDR3 is TGTGCCAGCAGCCAAGAGATCACATTTTCCTTTTACGAGCAGTACTTC.

V gene TRBV6-2 or TRBV6-3 combines with J gene TRBJ2-7; TRBD1 matches 7 bases. CDR1 and CDR2 (germline): MNHEY, SVGEGT. The CDR3 is 13 amino acids. V shed 3 bases and J 5 bases; nucleotides not matched to a gene: 4. For the CDR3, the DNA is TGTGCCAGCAGTTATGCAGGGGGTCACGAGCAGTACTTC. This encodes CASSYAGGHEQYF.

A single count supports this clone. This same CDR3 is encoded by further DNA sequences in the sample. The J gene is TRBJ1-5, the V gene TRBV27; 7 bases align to TRBD1. This CDR3 is built from 13 residues. Germline V gene sequence: CDR1 MNHEY, CDR2 SMNVEV (reference sequence). The trim removed 5 bases at V and 2 bases at J, leaving 0 bases unmatched. CDR3: CASSGQGNQPQHF. The CDR3 region has the DNA TGTGCCAGCAGTGGACAGGGCAATCAGCCCCAGCATTTT.

The chain couples TRBV6-2 or TRBV6-3 to TRBJ2-5; TRBD1 matches 7 bases. CDR1 MNHEY and CDR2 SVGEGT come from the germline V gene. Trimming took 2 bases from V and 5 from J; bases not matched to a gene: 5. The CDR3 covers 14 residues. CDR3 nucleotides: TGTGCCAGCAGTTACAAGGGGGCGCGGGAGACCCAGTACTTC. This sequence encodes CASSYKGARETQYF.

This rearrangement joins TRBV3-1 (or the pseudogene TRBV3-2) to TRBJ1-6, with 9 positions matching TRBD1. The CDR3 is 15 amino acids. Germline-derived CDR1 and CDR2 are LGHDT and YNNKEL (reference sequence). The V and J ends lost 3 bases and 9 bases, in that order; junction bases with no gene match: 6. CDR3 sequence (DNA): TGTGCCAGCAGCCAGGCCGGACAGGGGAGTTCACCCCTCCACTTT. Translation: CASSQAGQGSSPLHF.

Note on this clone: A far larger clone is a single base away, which makes a read error likely. The chain couples TRBV7-3 to TRBJ2-1; D is unclear. Germline V gene sequence: CDR1 SGHTA, CDR2 FQGTGA. The CDR3 runs 12 residues. V lost 5 bases and J 5 bases, leaving 7 bases between the germline ends. Here the CDR3 DNA reads TGTGCCAGCAGCGTATCTGACAATGAGCAGTTCTTC. It specifies CASSVSDNEQFF.

This rearrangement joins TRBV29-1 to TRBJ1-4, with a possible D match to TRBD1 (6 bases). Per the germline V gene, CDR1 is SQVTM and CDR2 is ANQGSEA. V was pared by 4 bases and J by 8 bases, with 8 bases between. The CDR3 is 11 amino acids. Here the CDR3 reads CSVVDSEKLFF. For the CDR3, the DNA is TGCAGCGTTGTGGACAGCGAAAAACTGTTTTTT.

This clone was counted a single time. V and J are TRBV7-8 and TRBJ2-6; D is unresolved. Between the trimmed V and J ends, which lost 0 bases and 0 bases, there was a span of 9 bases. The germline gives CDR1 SGHVS, CDR2 FQNEAQ. The CDR3 covers 17 residues. The CDR3 sequence: CASSLAFSSSGANVLTF. The CDR3 nucleotides are TGTGCCAGCAGCTTAGCGTTCTCCTCCTCTGGGGCCAACGTCCTGACTTTC. The complete variable domain, with remaining parts taken from reference TRBV7-8 and TRBJ2-6, reads GAGVSQSPRYKVAKRGQDVALRCDPISGHVSLFWYQQALGQGPEFLTYFQNEAQLDKSGLPSDRFFAERPEGSVSTLKIQRTQQEDSAVYLCASSLAFSSSGANVLTFGAGSRLTVL.

The rearrangement links TRBV19 to TRBJ1-1, with D perhaps TRBD1 (5 bases). Per germline, CDR1 LNHDA and CDR2 SQIVND (reference sequence). The CDR3 runs to 15 residues. V shed 8 bases and J shed 4 bases, with 20 bases lying between them. CDR3 sequence reads: CASWARGGEVTEAFF. The CDR3 bases are TGTGCCAGTTGGGCTCGGGGAGGGGAAGTCACTGAAGCTTTCTTT.

J is TRBJ2-7 and V is TRBV6-2 or TRBV6-3; 8 nucleotides line up with TRBD1. Trimming at V came to 6 bases and at J to 1 base, leaving 8 bases not matched to a gene. The germline CDR1 and CDR2 sequences are MNHEY and SVGEGT. The CDR3 consists of 15 residues. The DNA of the CDR3 is TGTGCCAGCAGCCCGCCGGGACAGGTATCCTACGAGCAGTACTTC. Translated, it gives CASSPPGQVSYEQYF.

In the case of this clone: The sample has other DNA sequences that encode this CDR3 too. The J gene is TRBJ2-5, the V gene TRBV7-2; TRBD2 matches 7 bases. V shed 2 bases and J 5 bases; nucleotides not matched to a gene: 8. The CDR3 covers 15 residues. Germline V gene sequence: CDR1 SGHTA, CDR2 FQGNSA. The CDR3: CASSLNGQGGETQYF. Here the CDR3 DNA reads TGTGCCAGCAGCTTAAATGGGCAGGGAGGGGAGACCCAGTACTTC. The full variable domain, with the rest looked up from reference TRBV7-2 and TRBJ2-5, is GAGVSQSPSNKVTEKGKDVELRCDPISGHTALYWYRQSLGQGLEFLIYFQGNSAPDKSGLPSDRFSAERTGGSVSTLTIQRTQQEDSAVYLCASSLNGQGGETQYFGPGTRLLVL.